Shown below are 25 T cell receptor beta chains from a single sample sequenced in a study of blood T cell repertoires in COVID-19 (dated by TCRdb to about 2020). Libraries were made using the immunoSEQ multiplex PCR assay. The source is immuneACCESS, and TCRdb retained only in-frame sequences with V and J called. Part of the clones is not carried over; for the studies checked, unresolved V genes explain less than half of this, and the remainder is unexplained. This sample gives about 46,000 clones in total; approximately 82% of them show up just once. The top ten constitute roughly 6% of the sample. Sample: peripheral blood. The receptors stem from a woman aged 80 or over with acute or convalescent COVID-19.

J is TRBJ2-1 and V is TRBV12-3 or TRBV12-4; 7 bases align to TRBD1. The CDR3 has 13 residues. Trimming took 7 bases from V and 7 from J; bases not matched to a gene: 7. CDR3 amino acids: CASTPLRGNEQFF. The CDR3 coding sequence is TGTGCCAGCACCCCCCTCAGGGGGAATGAGCAGTTCTTC.

The rearrangement joins TRBV13 to TRBJ2-7, with 7 bases aligning to TRBD1. The CDR3 runs to 13 residues. Germline lookup yields CDR1 PRHDT and CDR2 FYEKMQ (reference sequence). Trimming at V came to 5 bases and at J to 7 bases, leaving 8 bases not matched to a gene. The CDR3 reads CASSLVQGSEQYF. In DNA form, the CDR3 reads TGTGCCAGCAGCCTTGTACAGGGGAGTGAGCAGTACTTC.

This chain joins TRBV6-5 and TRBJ2-2; D is possibly TRBD1 (6 bases). This CDR3 has 16 amino acids. Germline values: CDR1 MNHEY, CDR2 SVGAGI. V was clipped by 2 bases and J by 4 bases, with 14 bases between them. In DNA form, the CDR3 reads TGTGCCAGCAGTTACACAGGACAGACTCCCACCGGGGAGCTGTTTTTT. Encoded protein: CASSYTGQTPTGELFF.

This sequence joins TRBV3-1 (or the pseudogene TRBV3-2) and TRBJ2-5; 8 positions agree with TRBD1. CDR3 length equals 16 residues. Trimming at V came to 3 bases and at J to 4 bases, leaving 10 bases not matched to a gene. Germline CDR1 LGHDT, CDR2 YNNKEL (reference sequence). CDR3 sequence (DNA): TGTGCCAGCAGCCATTGGGGACAGGTGATACGAGAGACCCAGTACTTC. Translation: CASSHWGQVIRETQYF.

V is TRBV5-1 and J is TRBJ2-3; no reliable D call. Germline V CDR1 and CDR2: SGHRS, YFSETQ. V was shortened by 0 bases and J by 2 bases, with 7 bases between the two germline ends. The CDR3 extends over 14 amino acids. The CDR3 DNA sequence: TGCGCCAGCAGCTTGGACAGAGCCACAGATACGCAGTATTTT. Its translation is CASSLDRATDTQYF.

CDR3 protein: CASSLGLPGNTIYF. DNA for the CDR3: TGTGCCAGCAGCTTAGGGCTGCCTGGAAACACCATATATTTT. The J gene is TRBJ1-3, the V gene TRBV11-2; no definite D call. Germline CDR1 SGHAT, CDR2 FQNNGV. The V and J ends lost 1 base and 2 bases respectively, with 6 bases between them. The CDR3 totals 14 residues.

CDR3 bases: TGTGCCATCAGTGAGTCGGCGGGGGGGGCCTCGGAGACCCAGTACTTC. This codes for CAISESAGGASETQYF. V and J are TRBV10-3 and TRBJ2-5, with 9 nucleotides matching TRBD2. The length of the CDR3 is 16 residues. The V and J ends lost 0 bases and 5 bases, in that order; junction bases with no gene match: 7. Germline CDR1 and CDR2: ENHRY and SYGVKD.

The V call is TRBV27, the J call TRBJ1-1; the match to TRBD1 covers 7 bases. The ends lost 8 bases at V and 5 bases at J; junction bases unmatched: 17. Looked up from germline, CDR1 is MNHEY and CDR2 is SMNVEV (reference sequence). CDR3 size: 16 residues. CDR3 amino acids: CASRGGGREIGTEAFF. The CDR3 DNA reads as TGTGCCAGCCGCGGAGGGGGCAGAGAGATCGGGACTGAAGCTTTCTTT.

V is TRBV3-1 (or the pseudogene TRBV3-2) and J is TRBJ2-3; D gene ambiguous. Germline V gene data show CDR1 as LGHDT and CDR2 as YNNKEL (reference sequence). The CDR3 is made up of 15 amino acids. Deletions cut 5 bases from V and 2 bases from J, with 14 bases between. The CDR3 is CASSTVTLPTDTQYF. In nucleotides, the CDR3 is TGTGCCAGCAGCACCGTCACATTACCCACAGATACGCAGTATTTT.

The J gene is TRBJ2-7, the V gene TRBV4-1, with a weak D call TRBD1 (5 bases). Trimming cost V 4 bases and J 4 bases, with 11 bases left between them. The CDR3 runs 13 residues. Germline assignment: CDR1 MGHRA and CDR2 YSYEKL. The CDR3 is CASSPQDGYEQYF. DNA of the CDR3: TGCGCCAGCAGCCCACAGGACGGATACGAGCAGTACTTC.

CDR3: CACRGLSSSYEQYF. CDR3 coding DNA: TGTGCCTGCCGGGGACTTTCCAGCTCCTACGAGCAGTACTTC. The chain carries TRBV30 and TRBJ2-7, with D possibly being TRBD2 (6 bases). CDR1 is GTSNPN and CDR2 is SVGIG in the germline V gene (reference sequence). The CDR3 length is 14 residues. The V end lost 6 bases, the J end lost 0 bases, and 15 bases lay between the germline ends.

V usage is TRBV7-2 and J usage is TRBJ2-6; 9 bases fit TRBD1. The CDR3 is made up of 19 amino acids. Germline V CDR1 and CDR2: SGHTA, FQGNSA. V gave up 2 bases and J gave up 0 bases; unmatched junction bases: 8. This CDR3 reads CASSLPLDRGGSGANVLTF. The CDR3 DNA reads TGTGCCAGCAGCTTACCGTTGGACAGGGGCGGCTCTGGGGCCAACGTCCTGACTTTC.

V usage is TRBV19 and J usage is TRBJ2-5; 7 nucleotides agree with TRBD1. Per the germline V gene, CDR1 is LNHDA and CDR2 is SQIVND (reference sequence). The ends lost 4 bases at V and 3 bases at J; junction bases unmatched: 8. The CDR3 contains 15 residues. Here the CDR3 reads CASSKTGVWEETQYF. Here the CDR3 DNA reads TGTGCCAGTAGTAAAACAGGGGTCTGGGAAGAGACCCAGTACTTC.

The chain joins TRBV3-1 (or the pseudogene TRBV3-2) to TRBJ2-6; D might be TRBD1 (5 bases). V dropped 5 bases and J dropped 0 bases, with 20 bases sitting between them. This CDR3 contains 19 residues. Germline CDR1 reads LGHDT; CDR2 reads YNNKEL (reference sequence). The CDR3 nucleotides read TGTGCCAGCAGCACTGAGGTCAGGGCCCAAAGCTCTGGGGCCAACGTCCTGACTTTC. Its protein is CASSTEVRAQSSGANVLTF.

V gene TRBV30 combines with J gene TRBJ2-7; 7 bases agree with TRBD2. The CDR3 contains 14 residues. Per the germline V gene, CDR1 is GTSNPN and CDR2 is SVGIG (reference sequence). The V segment lost 0 bases and the J segment 2 bases; nucleotides outside the gene matches: 4. The CDR3 loop reads CAWSVSGNAYEQYF. Here the CDR3 DNA reads TGTGCCTGGAGTGTAAGCGGGAATGCCTACGAGCAGTACTTC.

This clone showed up just a few times. Other DNA sequences in this specimen translate into the identical CDR3. The V call is TRBV6-5, the J call TRBJ1-3, with no clear D. Trimming shortened V by 2 bases and J by 4 bases, and 6 bases separated the two germline ends. The germline CDR1 and CDR2 sequences are MNHEY and SVGAGI. This CDR3 has 13 residues. The CDR3 protein is CASSYGGGNTIYF. The CDR3 DNA is TGTGCCAGCAGTTACGGAGGAGGAAACACCATATATTTT.

This clone appeared many times. The chain employs TRBV9 and TRBJ1-6; 7 bases agree with TRBD1. CDR1 is SGDLS and CDR2 is YYNGEE in the germline V gene. There are 13 residues in the CDR3. J was trimmed by 7 bases and V by 5 bases; bases with no gene match: 3. CDR3 amino acids: CASSATGNSPLHF. The CDR3 coding sequence is TGTGCCAGCAGTGCGACAGGGAATTCACCCCTCCACTTT.

The chain couples TRBV2 to TRBJ2-7; TRBD2 might be the D (6 bases). The CDR3 has 13 amino acids. CDR1 is SNHLY, CDR2 FYNNEI, per germline. V dropped 8 bases and J dropped 4 bases, with 15 bases sitting between them. In DNA form, the CDR3 reads TGTGCCAGCCGGCGGGGTCCGGGATACGAGCAGTACTTC. Translated: CASRRGPGYEQYF. The full variable domain, in which reference TRBV2 and TRBJ2-7 provide the parts outside the CDR3, is EPEVTQTPSHQVTQMGQEVILRCVPISNHLYFYWYRQILGQKVEFLVSFYNNEISEKSEIFDDQFSVERPDGSNFTLKIRSTKLEDSAMYFCASRRGPGYEQYFGPGTRLTVT.

The V call is TRBV6-5, the J call TRBJ1-4; 7 bases fit TRBD1. V lost 6 bases, J lost 8 bases, and 12 bases stayed unmatched. Germline V gives CDR1 MNHEY, CDR2 SVGAGI. This CDR3 region has 15 residues. Written as DNA, the CDR3 is TGTGCCAGCAGAATTAGACAGGGTAGACGAGAAAAACTGTTTTTT. It yields the protein CASRIRQGRREKLFF.

This clone was picked up one time. Other nucleotide sequences in the sample specify the same CDR3. The J gene is TRBJ1-1, the V gene TRBV6-5, with D uncertain. Germline V gene lookup returns CDR1 MNHEY and CDR2 SVGAGI. This CDR3 spans 12 amino acids. V was cut by 2 bases and J by 7 bases, with 8 bases left in between. The chain's CDR3 is CASSYRGGEAFF. CDR3 sequence (DNA): TGTGCCAGCAGTTACCGGGGTGGTGAAGCTTTCTTT.

The chain couples TRBV24-1 to TRBJ1-5, with 8 positions matching TRBD1. The CDR3 covers 16 residues. Germline CDR1 reads KGHDR; CDR2 reads SFDVKD. The V segment lost 1 base and the J segment 0 bases; nucleotides outside the gene matches: 1. The CDR3 loop reads CATSDFDRGSNQPQHF. Written as DNA, the CDR3 is TGTGCCACCAGTGATTTTGACAGGGGTAGCAATCAGCCCCAGCATTTT.

The chain joins TRBV27 to TRBJ1-6; 9 positions agree with TRBD1. The J segment lost 4 bases and the V segment lost 4 bases, leaving 17 bases of the junction unmatched. This CDR3 has 20 amino acids. CDR1 is MNHEY, CDR2 SMNVEV, per germline (reference sequence). CDR3 sequence (DNA): TGTGCCAGCAGTTCAAACCCCGGGACAGGGAATGGAAGGTATAATTCACCCCTCCACTTT. Translating it yields CASSSNPGTGNGRYNSPLHF.

The V call is TRBV21-1, the J call TRBJ2-3; TRBD2, the D gene given by the table, was not confirmed from the DNA. TRBV21-1 is listed as a pseudogene. This CDR3 is 16 amino acids long. Written as DNA, the CDR3 is TGTGCCAGCAGCAAGCTTAGCGGGGGCTACACAGATACGCAGTATTTT. It is translated as CASSKLSGGYTDTQYF.

The genes are TRBV5-4 and TRBJ1-2; 9 bases map to TRBD1. The CDR3 contains 13 residues. The V and J ends lost 0 bases and 11 bases, in that order; junction bases with no gene match: 5. The germline V gene has CDR1 SGHNT and CDR2 YYREEE (reference sequence). The CDR3 reads CASSLAGTGTYTF. For the CDR3, the DNA is TGTGCCAGCAGCTTGGCCGGGACAGGGACGTACACCTTC.

The chain employs TRBV5-4 and TRBJ2-2, with 8 nucleotides matching TRBD1. The CDR3 runs to 14 residues. V lost 2 bases, J lost 6 bases, and 3 bases stayed unmatched. Looked up from germline, CDR1 is SGHNT and CDR2 is YYREEE (reference sequence). The CDR3 region is CASSLNRGAGELFF. CDR3 bases: TGTGCCAGCAGCTTAAACAGGGGGGCCGGGGAGCTGTTTTTT.